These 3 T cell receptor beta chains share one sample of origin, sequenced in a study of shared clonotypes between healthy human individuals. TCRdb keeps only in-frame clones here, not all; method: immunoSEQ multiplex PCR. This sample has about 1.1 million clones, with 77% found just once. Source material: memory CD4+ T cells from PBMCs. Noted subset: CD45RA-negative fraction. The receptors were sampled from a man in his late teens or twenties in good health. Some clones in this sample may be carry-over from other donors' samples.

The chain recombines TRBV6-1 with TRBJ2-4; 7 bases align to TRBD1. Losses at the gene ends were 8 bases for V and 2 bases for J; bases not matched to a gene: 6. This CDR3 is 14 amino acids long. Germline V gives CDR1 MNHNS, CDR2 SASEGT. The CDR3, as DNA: TGTGCCAGCGGTACCAGGGGGACCAAAAACATTCAGTACTTC. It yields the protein CASGTRGTKNIQYF.

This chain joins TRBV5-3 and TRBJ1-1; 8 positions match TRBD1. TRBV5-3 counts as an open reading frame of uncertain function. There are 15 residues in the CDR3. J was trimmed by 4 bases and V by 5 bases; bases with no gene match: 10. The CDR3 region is CARRRRRGLVTEAFF. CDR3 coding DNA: TGTGCCAGAAGACGACGCAGGGGGCTTGTCACTGAAGCTTTCTTT.

CDR3 region: CASSTRMGPEGNTIYF. The CDR3 coding sequence is TGTGCCAGCAGTACCCGGATGGGACCGGAGGGAAACACCATATATTTT. This rearrangement joins TRBV28 to TRBJ1-3, with D tentatively TRBD1 (5 bases). Trimming removed 5 bases at V and 4 bases at J, with 18 bases between. The germline V gene encodes CDR1 MDHEN and CDR2 SYDVKM. The length of the CDR3 is 16 residues. Looking up the rest from reference TRBV28 and TRBJ1-3 gives the full variable domain: DVKVTQSSRYLVKRTGEKVFLECVQDMDHENMFWYRQDPGLGLRLIYFSYDVKMKEKGDIPEGYSVSREKKERFSLILESASTNQTSMYLCASSTRMGPEGNTIYFGEGSWLTVV.